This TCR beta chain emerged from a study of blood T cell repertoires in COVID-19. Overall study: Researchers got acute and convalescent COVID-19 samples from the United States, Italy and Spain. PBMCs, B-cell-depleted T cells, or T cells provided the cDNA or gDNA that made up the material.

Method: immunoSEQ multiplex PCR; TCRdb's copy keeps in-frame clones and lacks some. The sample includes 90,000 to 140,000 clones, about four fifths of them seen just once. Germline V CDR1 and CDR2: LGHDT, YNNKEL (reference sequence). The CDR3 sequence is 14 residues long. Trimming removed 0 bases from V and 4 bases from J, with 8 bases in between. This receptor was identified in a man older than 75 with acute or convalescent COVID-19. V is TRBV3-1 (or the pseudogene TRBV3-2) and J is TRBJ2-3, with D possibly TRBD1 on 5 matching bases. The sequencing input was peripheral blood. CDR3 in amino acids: CASSQDRVADTQYF. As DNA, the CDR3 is TGTGCCAGCAGCCAAGACAGGGTGGCAGATACGCAGTATTTT.